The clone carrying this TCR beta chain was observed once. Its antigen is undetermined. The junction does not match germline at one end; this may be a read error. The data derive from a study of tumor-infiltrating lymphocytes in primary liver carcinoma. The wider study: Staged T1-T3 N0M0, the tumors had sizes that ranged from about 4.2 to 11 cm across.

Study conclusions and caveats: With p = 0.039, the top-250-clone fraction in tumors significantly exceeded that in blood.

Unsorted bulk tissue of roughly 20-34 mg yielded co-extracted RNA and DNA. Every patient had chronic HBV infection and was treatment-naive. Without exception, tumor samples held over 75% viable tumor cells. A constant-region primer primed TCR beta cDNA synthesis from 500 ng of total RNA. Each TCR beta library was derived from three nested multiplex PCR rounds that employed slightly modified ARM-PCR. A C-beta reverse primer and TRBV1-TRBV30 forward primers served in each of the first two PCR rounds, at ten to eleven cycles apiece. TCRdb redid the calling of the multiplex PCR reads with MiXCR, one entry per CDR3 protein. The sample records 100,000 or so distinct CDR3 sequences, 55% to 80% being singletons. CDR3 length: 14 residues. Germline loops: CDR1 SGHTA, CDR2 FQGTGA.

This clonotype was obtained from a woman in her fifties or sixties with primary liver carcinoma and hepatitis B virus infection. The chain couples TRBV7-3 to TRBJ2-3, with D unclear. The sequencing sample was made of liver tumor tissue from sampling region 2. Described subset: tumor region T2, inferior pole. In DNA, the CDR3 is TGTGCCGGCAGCTTAGAGACTAGCACAGATACGCAGTATTTT. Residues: CAGSLETSTDTQYF.